A selection of T cell receptor beta chains follows, all from one sample in a study of cytomegalovirus exposure and HLA in healthy donors. Libraries were prepared by immunoSEQ multiplex PCR; TCRdb keeps only in-frame clonotypes and omits some of them. Found here are just over 150,000 clones; the top ten clones hold under 2.5%. The sequencing sample was made of PBMCs. The receptor source for this set is a man under 40 in good health and CMV-seronegative. Both conserved end residues are part of each CDR3. The order of the fields is J gene, V gene, CDR3 protein.

j_call: TRBJ1-1; v_call: TRBV19; cdr3_aa: CASSIFGTGVFTEAFF
j_call: TRBJ1-4; v_call: TRBV9; cdr3_aa: CASSVGQFSTNEKLFF
j_call: TRBJ1-1; v_call: TRBV14; cdr3_aa: CASSPDPGLVTEAFF
j_call: TRBJ1-4; v_call: TRBV30; cdr3_aa: CAWSSNGATNEKLFF
j_call: TRBJ1-2; v_call: TRBV29-1; cdr3_aa: CSVEEGQGAGGYTF
j_call: NA; v_call: TRBV11-3; cdr3_aa: CASSSGTGLVYEQYF
j_call: TRBJ1-2; v_call: TRBV27; cdr3_aa: CASRTGGYKGYTF
j_call: TRBJ1-1; v_call: TRBV11-3; cdr3_aa: CASSLGSGSKAFF
j_call: TRBJ1-1; v_call: TRBV10-3; cdr3_aa: CAINESPQGFGTEAFF
j_call: TRBJ2-1; v_call: TRBV7-2; cdr3_aa: CASSPRTKYNEQFF
j_call: TRBJ2-2; v_call: TRBV27; cdr3_aa: CASSLSTGLGISGELFF
j_call: TRBJ2-3; v_call: TRBV29-1; cdr3_aa: CSVERGSGTDTQYF
j_call: TRBJ1-2; v_call: TRBV7-3; cdr3_aa: CASSSGDSYGYTF
j_call: TRBJ2-7; v_call: TRBV4-1; cdr3_aa: CASSRPGGSYEQYF
j_call: TRBJ1-1; v_call: TRBV19; cdr3_aa: CASSIEWWGQTEAFF
j_call: TRBJ1-4; v_call: TRBV29-1; cdr3_aa: CSTNGQGEEKLFF
j_call: TRBJ2-1; v_call: TRBV9; cdr3_aa: CASTNGGEQFF
j_call: TRBJ2-5; v_call: TRBV7-2; cdr3_aa: CASSLVMLAGYQETQYF
j_call: TRBJ2-7; v_call: TRBV5-1; cdr3_aa: CASSLSLQGAAYEQYF
j_call: TRBJ2-3; v_call: TRBV7-9; cdr3_aa: CASSPGQTLDTQYF
j_call: TRBJ2-1; v_call: TRBV28; cdr3_aa: CASRRPPGHSLF
j_call: TRBJ2-5; v_call: TRBV18; cdr3_aa: CASSLQGDETQYF
j_call: TRBJ1-1; v_call: TRBV5-1; cdr3_aa: CASSLMQGSEAFF
j_call: TRBJ2-1; v_call: TRBV5-1; cdr3_aa: CASSLATGGSSYNEQFF
j_call: TRBJ1-1; v_call: TRBV2; cdr3_aa: CASSVSEGNTEAFF
j_call: TRBJ2-7; v_call: TRBV5-1; cdr3_aa: CASSLGDTYSYEQYF
j_call: TRBJ2-5; v_call: TRBV7-9; cdr3_aa: CASSQEGAPETQYF
j_call: TRBJ2-7; v_call: TRBV6-1; cdr3_aa: CASSAIGQLDYEQYF
j_call: TRBJ2-3; v_call: TRBV7-2; cdr3_aa: CASSRRLAGLDTQYF
j_call: TRBJ2-7; v_call: TRBV4-2; cdr3_aa: CASSPNPGGEQYF
j_call: TRBJ1-1; v_call: TRBV5-8; cdr3_aa: CASSPVMSLNTEAFF
j_call: TRBJ2-5; v_call: TRBV2; cdr3_aa: CASSAGTHQETQYF
j_call: TRBJ1-2; v_call: TRBV5-6; cdr3_aa: CASSAGSPSSYTF
j_call: TRBJ1-4; v_call: TRBV5-1; cdr3_aa: CASSSEPGGQGNEKLFF
j_call: TRBJ2-6; v_call: TRBV4-1; cdr3_aa: CASRQGVGTGANVLTF
j_call: TRBJ1-1; v_call: TRBV29-1; cdr3_aa: CSVEDGQNTEAFF
j_call: TRBJ2-5; v_call: TRBV5-1; cdr3_aa: CASSLGTGWETQYF
j_call: TRBJ2-3; v_call: TRBV27; cdr3_aa: CASGLAGTTDTQYF
j_call: TRBJ1-1; v_call: TRBV18; cdr3_aa: CASSPSQTGQTEAFF
j_call: TRBJ2-5; v_call: TRBV30; cdr3_aa: CAWVGQGVETQYF
j_call: TRBJ2-3; v_call: TRBV14; cdr3_aa: CASSQLVTSTDTQYF
j_call: TRBJ2-1; v_call: TRBV10-1; cdr3_aa: CASSLRTSGSNEQFF
j_call: TRBJ2-7; v_call: TRBV27; cdr3_aa: CASSSSGAPTYEQYF
j_call: TRBJ2-3; v_call: TRBV5-1; cdr3_aa: CASSRLAGSTDTQYF
j_call: TRBJ1-1; v_call: TRBV6-4; cdr3_aa: CASRAPSGDVAFF
j_call: TRBJ1-5; v_call: TRBV19; cdr3_aa: CASSPPRQGWQPQHF
j_call: TRBJ2-7; v_call: TRBV13; cdr3_aa: CASSHRGLEQYF
j_call: TRBJ2-1; v_call: TRBV5-4; cdr3_aa: CASGPGTSSFNEQFF
j_call: TRBJ2-1; v_call: TRBV28; cdr3_aa: CASSLSQQGLAGIDEQFF
j_call: TRBJ2-5; v_call: TRBV5-1; cdr3_aa: CASSWGQGEVETQYF
j_call: TRBJ2-2; v_call: TRBV7-7; cdr3_aa: CASSGDGSGTGELFF
j_call: TRBJ1-5; v_call: TRBV21-1; cdr3_aa: CASSPLGASNQPQHF